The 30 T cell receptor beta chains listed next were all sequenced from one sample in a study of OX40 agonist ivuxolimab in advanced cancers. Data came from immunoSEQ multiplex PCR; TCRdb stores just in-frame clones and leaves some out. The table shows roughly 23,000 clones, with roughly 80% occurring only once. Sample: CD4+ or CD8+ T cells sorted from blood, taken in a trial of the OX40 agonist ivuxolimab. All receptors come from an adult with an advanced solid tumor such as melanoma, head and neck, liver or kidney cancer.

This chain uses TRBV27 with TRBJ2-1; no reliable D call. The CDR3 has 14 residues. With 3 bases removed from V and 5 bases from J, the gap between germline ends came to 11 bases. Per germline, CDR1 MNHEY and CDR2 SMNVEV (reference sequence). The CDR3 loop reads CASSLLTVDNEQFF. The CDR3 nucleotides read TGTGCCAGCAGTTTGTTAACGGTGGACAATGAGCAGTTCTTC.

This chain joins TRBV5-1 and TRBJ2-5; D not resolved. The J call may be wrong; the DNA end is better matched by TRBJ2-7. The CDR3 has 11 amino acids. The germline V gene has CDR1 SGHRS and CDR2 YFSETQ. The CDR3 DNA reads TGCGCCAGCAGCTTGGGGCCCGAGCAGTACTTC. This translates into CASSLGPEQYF.

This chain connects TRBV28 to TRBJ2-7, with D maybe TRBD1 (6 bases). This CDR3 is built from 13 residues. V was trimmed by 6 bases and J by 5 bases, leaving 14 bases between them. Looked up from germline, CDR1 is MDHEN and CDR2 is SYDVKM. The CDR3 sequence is CASSQVGADEQYF. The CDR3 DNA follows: TGTGCCAGCAGCCAAGTGGGGGCCGACGAGCAGTACTTC.

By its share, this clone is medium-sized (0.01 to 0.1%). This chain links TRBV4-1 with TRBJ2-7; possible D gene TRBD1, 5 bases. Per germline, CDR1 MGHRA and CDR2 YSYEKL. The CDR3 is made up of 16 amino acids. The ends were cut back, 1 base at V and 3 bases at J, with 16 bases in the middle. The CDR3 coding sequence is TGCGCCAGCAGCCAAGTTCATGGGGCAGTGAACTACGAGCAGTACTTC. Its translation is CASSQVHGAVNYEQYF.

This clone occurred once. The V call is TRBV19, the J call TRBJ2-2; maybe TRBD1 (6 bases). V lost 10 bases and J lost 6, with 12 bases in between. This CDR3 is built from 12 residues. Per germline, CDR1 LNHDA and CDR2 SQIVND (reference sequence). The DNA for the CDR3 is TGTGCCACCTACAGGGCCCCCGGGGAGCTGTTTTTT. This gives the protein CATYRAPGELFF.

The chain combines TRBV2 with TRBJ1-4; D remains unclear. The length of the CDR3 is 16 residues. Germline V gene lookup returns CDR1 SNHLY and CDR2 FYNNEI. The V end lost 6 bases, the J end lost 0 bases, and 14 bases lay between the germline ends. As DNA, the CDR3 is TGTGCCAGCAGACGATCACGGGCTGCAACTAATGAAAAACTGTTTTTT. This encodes CASRRSRAATNEKLFF.

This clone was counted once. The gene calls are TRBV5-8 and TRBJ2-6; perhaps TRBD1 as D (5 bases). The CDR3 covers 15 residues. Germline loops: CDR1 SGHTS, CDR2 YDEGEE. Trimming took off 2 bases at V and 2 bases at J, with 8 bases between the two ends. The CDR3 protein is CASSFQGTGANVLTF. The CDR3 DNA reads TGTGCCAGCAGCTTCCAGGGCACTGGGGCCAACGTCCTGACTTTC.

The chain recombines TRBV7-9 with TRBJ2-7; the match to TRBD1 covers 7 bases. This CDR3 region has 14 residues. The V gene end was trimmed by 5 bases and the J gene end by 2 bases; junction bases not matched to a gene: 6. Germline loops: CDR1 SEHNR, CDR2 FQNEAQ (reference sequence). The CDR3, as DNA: TGTGCCAGCAGCCCAAGACAGGGCCCCTACGAGCAGTACTTC. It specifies CASSPRQGPYEQYF. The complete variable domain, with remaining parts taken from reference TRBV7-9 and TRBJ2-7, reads DTGVSQNPRHKITKRGQNVTFRCDPISEHNRLYWYRQTLGQGPEFLTYFQNEAQLEKSRLLSDRFSAERPKGSFSTLEIQRTEQGDSAMYLCASSPRQGPYEQYFGPGTRLTVT.

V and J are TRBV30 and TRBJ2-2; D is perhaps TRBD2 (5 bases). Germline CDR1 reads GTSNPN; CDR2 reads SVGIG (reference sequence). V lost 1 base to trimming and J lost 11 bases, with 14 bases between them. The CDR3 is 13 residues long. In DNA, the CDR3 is TGTGCCTGGAGTGAATACGGGGTAGGAGAGCTGTTTTTT. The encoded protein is CAWSEYGVGELFF. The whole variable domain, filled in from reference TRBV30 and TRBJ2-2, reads SQTIHQWPATLVQPVGSPLSLECTVEGTSNPNLYWYRQAAGRGLQLLFYSVGIGQISSEVPQNLSASRPQDRQFILSSKKLLLSDSGFYLCAWSEYGVGELFFGEGSRLTVL.

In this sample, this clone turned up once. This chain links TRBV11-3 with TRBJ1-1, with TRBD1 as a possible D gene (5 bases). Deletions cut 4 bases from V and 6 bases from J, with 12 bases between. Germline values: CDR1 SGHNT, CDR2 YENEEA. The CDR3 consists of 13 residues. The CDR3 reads CASSWGTTSEAFF. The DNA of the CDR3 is TGTGCCAGCAGCTGGGGGACCACCTCTGAAGCTTTCTTT.

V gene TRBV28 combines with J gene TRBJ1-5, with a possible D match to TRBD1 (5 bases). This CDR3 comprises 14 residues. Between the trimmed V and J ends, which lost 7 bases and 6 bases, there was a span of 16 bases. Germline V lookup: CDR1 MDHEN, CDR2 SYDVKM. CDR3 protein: CASNYLSGGQPQHF. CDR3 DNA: TGTGCCAGCAATTATTTATCGGGGGGTCAGCCCCAGCATTTT.

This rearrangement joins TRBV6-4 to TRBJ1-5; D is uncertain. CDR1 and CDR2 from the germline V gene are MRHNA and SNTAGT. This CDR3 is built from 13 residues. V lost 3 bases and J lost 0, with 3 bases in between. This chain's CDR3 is CASSEASNQPQHF. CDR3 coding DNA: TGTGCCAGCAGTGAGGCTAGCAATCAGCCCCAGCATTTT.

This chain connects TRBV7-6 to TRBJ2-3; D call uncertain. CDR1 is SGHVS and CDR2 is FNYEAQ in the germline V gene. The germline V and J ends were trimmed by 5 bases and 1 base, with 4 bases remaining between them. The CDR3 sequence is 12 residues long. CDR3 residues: CASSLGTDTQYF. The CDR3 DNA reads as TGTGCCAGCAGCCTTGGCACAGATACGCAGTATTTT.

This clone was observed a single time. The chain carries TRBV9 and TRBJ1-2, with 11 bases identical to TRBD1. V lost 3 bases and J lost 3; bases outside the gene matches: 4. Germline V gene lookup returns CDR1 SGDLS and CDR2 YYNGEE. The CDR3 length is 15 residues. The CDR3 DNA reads TGTGCCAGCAGCGAGGACAGGGGGCAGTACTATGGCTACACCTTC. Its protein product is CASSEDRGQYYGYTF.

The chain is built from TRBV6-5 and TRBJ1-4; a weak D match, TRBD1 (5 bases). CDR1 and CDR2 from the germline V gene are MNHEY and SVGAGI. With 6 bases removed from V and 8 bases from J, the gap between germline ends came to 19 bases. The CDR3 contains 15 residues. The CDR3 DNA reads TGTGCCAGCAGCCCCACGTTGGGGGGAAGGGAAAAACTGTTTTTT. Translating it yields CASSPTLGGREKLFF.

CDR3 sequence reads: CASSRPLLAGTGTTDTQYF. CDR3 bases: TGTGCCAGCAGCCGCCCCCTCTTAGCGGGAACCGGGACCACAGATACGCAGTATTTT. The chain uses TRBV4-2 and TRBJ2-3; 8 nucleotides line up with TRBD2. The CDR3 runs to 19 residues. Germline CDR1 reads LGHNA; CDR2 reads YNFKEQ. After removal of 4 bases from V and 2 bases from J, the junction contained 17 bases not matched to a gene.

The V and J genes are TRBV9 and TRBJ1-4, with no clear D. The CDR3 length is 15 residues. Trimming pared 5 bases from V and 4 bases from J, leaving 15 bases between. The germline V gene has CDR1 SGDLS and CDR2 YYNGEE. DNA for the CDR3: TGTGCCAGCAGTGTAAGAGGGTACGGTAATGAAAAACTGTTTTTT. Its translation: CASSVRGYGNEKLFF.

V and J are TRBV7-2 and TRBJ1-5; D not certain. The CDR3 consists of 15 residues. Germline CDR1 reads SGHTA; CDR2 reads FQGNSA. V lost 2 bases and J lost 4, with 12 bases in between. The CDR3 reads CASSLSLDWNQPQHF. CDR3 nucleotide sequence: TGTGCCAGCAGCTTATCCTTGGACTGGAATCAGCCCCAGCATTTT.

In nucleotides, the CDR3 is TGTGCCAGCAGCTTACGACTAGCGGGAGGGTTCTACGAGCAGTACTTC. It codes for CASSLRLAGGFYEQYF. The rearrangement uses TRBV11-2 and TRBJ2-7; TRBD2 agrees at 14 bases. Germline CDR1 reads SGHAT; CDR2 reads FQNNGV. The J segment lost 3 bases and the V segment lost 2 bases, leaving 3 bases of the junction unmatched. The CDR3 runs to 16 residues. The full variable domain, with the rest looked up from reference TRBV11-2 and TRBJ2-7, is EAGVAQSPRYKIIEKRQSVAFWCNPISGHATLYWYQQILGQGPKLLIQFQNNGVVDDSQLPKDRFSAERLKGVDSTLKIQPAKLEDSAVYLCASSLRLAGGFYEQYFGPGTRLTVT.

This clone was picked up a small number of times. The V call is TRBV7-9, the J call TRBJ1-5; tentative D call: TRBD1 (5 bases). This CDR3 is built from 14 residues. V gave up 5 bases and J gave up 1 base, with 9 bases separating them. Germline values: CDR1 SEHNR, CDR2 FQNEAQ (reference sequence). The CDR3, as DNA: TGTGCCAGCAGCGAGAGGGGAAGCAATCAGCCCCAGCATTTT. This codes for CASSERGSNQPQHF.

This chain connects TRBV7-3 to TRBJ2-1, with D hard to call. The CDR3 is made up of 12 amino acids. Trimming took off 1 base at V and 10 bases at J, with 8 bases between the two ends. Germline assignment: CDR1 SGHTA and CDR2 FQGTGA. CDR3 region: CASSLSLQEQFF. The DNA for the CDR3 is TGTGCCAGCAGCTTAAGTCTCCAGGAGCAGTTCTTC.

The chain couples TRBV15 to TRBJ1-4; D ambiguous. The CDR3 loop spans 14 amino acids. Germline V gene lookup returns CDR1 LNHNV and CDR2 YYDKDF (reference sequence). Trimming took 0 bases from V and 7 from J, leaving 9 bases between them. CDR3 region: CATSRDGGVEKLFF. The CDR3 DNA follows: TGTGCCACCAGCAGAGATGGCGGGGTTGAAAAACTGTTTTTT.

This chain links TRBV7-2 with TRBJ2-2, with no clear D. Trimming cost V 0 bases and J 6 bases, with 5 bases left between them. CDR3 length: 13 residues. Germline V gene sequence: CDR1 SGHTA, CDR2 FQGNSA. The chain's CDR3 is CASSLAVAGELFF. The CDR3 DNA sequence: TGTGCCAGCAGCTTAGCGGTGGCCGGGGAGCTGTTTTTT.

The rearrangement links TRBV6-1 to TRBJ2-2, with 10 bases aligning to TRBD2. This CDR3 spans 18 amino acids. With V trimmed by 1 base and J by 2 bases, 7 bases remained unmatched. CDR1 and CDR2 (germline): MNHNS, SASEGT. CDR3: CASSEELTSGYNTGELFF. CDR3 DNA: TGTGCCAGCAGTGAAGAGTTGACTAGCGGGTATAACACCGGGGAGCTGTTTTTT.

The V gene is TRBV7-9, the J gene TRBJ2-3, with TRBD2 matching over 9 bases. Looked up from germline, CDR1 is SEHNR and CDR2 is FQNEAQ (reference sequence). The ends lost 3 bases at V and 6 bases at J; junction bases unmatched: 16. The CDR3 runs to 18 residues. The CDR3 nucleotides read TGTGCCAGCAGCTTTCCCCGAGCGGGGGGCCCCCTGGGGGATACGCAGTATTTT. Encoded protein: CASSFPRAGGPLGDTQYF.

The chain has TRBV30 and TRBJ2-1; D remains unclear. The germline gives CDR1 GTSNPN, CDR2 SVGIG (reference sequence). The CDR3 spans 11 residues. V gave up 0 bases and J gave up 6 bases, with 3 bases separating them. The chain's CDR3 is CAWSVINEQFF. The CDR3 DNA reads TGTGCCTGGAGTGTAATCAATGAGCAGTTCTTC.

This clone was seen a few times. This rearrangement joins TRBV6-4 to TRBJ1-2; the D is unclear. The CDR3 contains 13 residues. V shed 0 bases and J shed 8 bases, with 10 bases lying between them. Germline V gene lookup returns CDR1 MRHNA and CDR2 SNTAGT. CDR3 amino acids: CASSDSTVGGYTF. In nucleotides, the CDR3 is TGTGCCAGCAGTGACTCGACGGTGGGGGGCTACACCTTC.

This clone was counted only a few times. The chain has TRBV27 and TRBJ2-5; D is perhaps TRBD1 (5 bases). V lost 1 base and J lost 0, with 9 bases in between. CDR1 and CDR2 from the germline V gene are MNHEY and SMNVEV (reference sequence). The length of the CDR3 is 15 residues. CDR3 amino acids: CASSLWAGNQETQYF. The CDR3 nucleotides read TGTGCCAGCAGTTTATGGGCAGGGAACCAAGAGACCCAGTACTTC.

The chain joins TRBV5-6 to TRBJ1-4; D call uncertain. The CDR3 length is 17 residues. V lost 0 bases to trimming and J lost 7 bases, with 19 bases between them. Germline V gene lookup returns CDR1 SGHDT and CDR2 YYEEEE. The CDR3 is CASSLGLTSDWGEKLFF. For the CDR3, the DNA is TGTGCCAGCAGCTTGGGTCTTACTTCAGACTGGGGTGAAAAACTGTTTTTT.

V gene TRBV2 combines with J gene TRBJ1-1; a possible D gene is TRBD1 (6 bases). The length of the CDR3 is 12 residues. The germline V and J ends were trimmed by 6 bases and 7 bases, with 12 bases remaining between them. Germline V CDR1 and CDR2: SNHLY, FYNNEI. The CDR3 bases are TGTGCCAGCAGGCCCGGGACATTTGAAGCTTTCTTT. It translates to CASRPGTFEAFF.